This T cell receptor (beta chain) was identified during a study of response to subunit inactivated influenza vaccine (dated by TCRdb to about 2018). For the wider study: The study used deep quantitative T cell receptor repertoire profiling to track responses to a trivalent subunit inactivated influenza vaccine.

The library was built by means of RT-PCR. Sequenced on an Illumina HiSeq 2500. Using fastp trimming at Q25 and MiXCR clonotype assembly, TCRdb reanalyzed the public sequencing data and kept in-frame beta chains. Each CDR3 protein gets just one entry, which takes the most common genes and DNA from the rows behind it. Recorded for this sample are under 850,000 distinct CDR3 sequences; around a sixth of them occurred a single time. In total, the top ten clones hold roughly 11% of the sample. This clonotype was seen only a few times. This receptor's antigen is unknown. Base-call qualities are not available, and no considerably larger clone is one nucleotide away. Ends trimmed: V by 7 bases, J by 8 bases; bases unmatched to a gene: 4. Inclusive of the bounding cysteine and phenylalanine, the CDR3 is 12 residues long. Of all the DNA, just the CDR3 is kept, 36 bases in frame from base 1. The germline V gene gives CDR1 as SQVTM and CDR2 as ANQGSEA.

Points the paper makes about the study in general: According to the authors, only a limited number of new T cells may be recruited by each seasonal influenza vaccination.

This receptor chain uses TRBV29-1 and TRBJ2-1; 11 bases in the middle match TRBD2. The sequence was obtained from a man over 45 who received an inactivated influenza vaccine. Donor details come from another sample of the same person, matched by shared clones. Sequencing used PBMCs from blood, obtained approximately 5 days after vaccination. The nucleotides are TGCAGCGCACGACTAGCGGGGCATGAGCAGTTCTTC. The translation is CSARLAGHEQFF.